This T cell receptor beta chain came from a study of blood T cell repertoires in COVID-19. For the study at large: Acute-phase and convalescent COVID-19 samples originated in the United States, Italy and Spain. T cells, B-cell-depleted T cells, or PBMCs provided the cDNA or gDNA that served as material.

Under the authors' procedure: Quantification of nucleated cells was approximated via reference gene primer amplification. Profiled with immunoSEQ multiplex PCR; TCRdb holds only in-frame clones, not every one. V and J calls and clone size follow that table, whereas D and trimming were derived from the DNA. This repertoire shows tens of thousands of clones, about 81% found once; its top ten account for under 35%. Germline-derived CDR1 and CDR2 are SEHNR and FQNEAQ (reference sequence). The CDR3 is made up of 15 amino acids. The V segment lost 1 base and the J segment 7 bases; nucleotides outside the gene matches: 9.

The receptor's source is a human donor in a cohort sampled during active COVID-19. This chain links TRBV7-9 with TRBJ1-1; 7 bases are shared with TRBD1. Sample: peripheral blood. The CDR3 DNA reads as TGTGCCAGCAGCTTAGGTTTCGGGACAGCTGTTGAAGCTTTCTTT. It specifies CASSLGFGTAVEAFF. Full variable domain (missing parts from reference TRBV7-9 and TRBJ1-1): DTGVSQNPRHKITKRGQNVTFRCDPISEHNRLYWYRQTLGQGPEFLTYFQNEAQLEKSRLLSDRFSAERPKGSFSTLEIQRTEQGDSAMYLCASSLGFGTAVEAFFGQGTRLTVV.